This is a list of T cell receptor beta chains from one sample in a study of beta chain features in type 1 diabetes. Assay used: immunoSEQ multiplex PCR; TCRdb lists only in-frame clones, some missing. The table shows 350,000 to 450,000 clones, with about 12% occurring only once. The specimen was naive CD4+ T cells from blood. The source of these receptors is a woman under 30 with type 1 diabetes. CDR3s include the opening cysteine and the closing phenylalanine or tryptophan. D genes are given only for firm matches. Not all rows give a size; the values are once, few, many and, for expanded clones, a class.

TRBJ2-5	few	TRBV4-1	TRBD2	CASSHGLVGGETQYF	TGCGCCAGCAGCCACGGACTAGTCGGAGGGGAGACCCAGTACTTC
TRBJ2-3	-	TRBV7-3	-	CASSLLGGELDTQYF	TGTGCCAGCAGCTTACTCGGGGGAGAACTAGATACGCAGTATTTT
TRBJ2-2	-	TRBV7-2	-	CASSRGLSGTGELFF	TGTGCCAGCAGTCGGGGGTTGTCCGGCACCGGGGAGCTGTTTTTT
TRBJ2-5	few	TRBV5-1	-	CASSLALEETQYF	TGCGCCAGCAGCTTGGCCCTGGAGGAGACCCAGTACTTC
TRBJ2-2	few	TRBV29-1	TRBD1	CSVAGQVLTGELFF	TGCAGCGTGGCGGGACAGGTCCTCACCGGGGAGCTGTTTTTT
TRBJ2-5	few	TRBV2	TRBD1	CASSETTGAQWETQYF	TGTGCCAGCAGTGAAACCACAGGGGCCCAGTGGGAGACCCAGTACTTC
TRBJ1-5	-	TRBV19	TRBD1	CASSKDVTGGFQPQHF	TGTGCCAGTAGTAAGGACGTAACAGGGGGCTTTCAGCCCCAGCATTTT
TRBJ2-7	few	TRBV15	TRBD2	CATSSSGRAVGEQYF	TGTGCCACCAGCAGTAGCGGGAGGGCAGTAGGCGAGCAGTACTTC
TRBJ2-4	few	TRBV29-1	TRBD1	CSVAGTVSDIQYF	TGCAGCGTTGCCGGGACAGTTTCTGACATTCAGTACTTC
TRBJ2-7	-	TRBV19	-	CASSNSPTYEQYF	TGTGCCAGTAGCAACAGCCCCACCTACGAGCAGTACTTC
TRBJ2-1	few	TRBV7-3	TRBD2	CASSSNPGGEQFF	TGTGCCAGCAGCTCAAACCCGGGGGGTGAGCAGTTCTTC
TRBJ1-6	few	TRBV5-1	-	CASSLEGIPNSPLHF	TGCGCCAGCAGCTTGGAGGGGATCCCCAATTCACCCCTCCACTTT
TRBJ2-5	few	TRBV9	TRBD2	CASSVGLAGAMQETQYF	TGTGCCAGCAGCGTGGGGCTAGCGGGGGCGATGCAAGAGACCCAGTACTTC
TRBJ1-1	few	TRBV25-1	-	CASSESGVRAFF	TGTGCCAGCAGTGAATCGGGGGTAAGAGCTTTCTTT
TRBJ1-2	few	TRBV10-3	-	CAISEDSGGYTF	TGTGCCATCAGTGAGGATTCGGGTGGCTACACCTTC
TRBJ2-5	-	TRBV28	-	CASRMYSNQETQYF	TGTGCCAGCAGAATGTACAGTAATCAAGAGACCCAGTACTTC
TRBJ2-1	-	TRBV25-1	TRBD2	CASSEGTSGGAPAFF	TGTGCCAGCAGTGAAGGGACTAGCGGGGGGGCACCCGCGTTCTTC
TRBJ2-7	-	TRBV14	-	CASSQDRYEQYF	TGTGCCAGCAGCCAAGATCGGTACGAGCAGTACTTC
TRBJ2-1	-	TRBV29-1	TRBD2	CSVAASGGNNEQFF	TGCAGCGTTGCCGCTAGCGGGGGAAACAATGAGCAGTTCTTC
TRBJ2-1	-	TRBV19	TRBD2	CASSSGGLPNEQFF	TGTGCCAGTAGTAGCGGGGGGCTACCCAATGAGCAGTTCTTC
TRBJ1-2	-	TRBV5-4	TRBD1	CASSFTGVGYTF	TGTGCCAGCAGCTTTACAGGGGTCGGCTACACCTTC
TRBJ1-5	few	TRBV18	TRBD1	CASSPGTGAQPQHF	TGTGCCAGCTCACCCGGTACAGGGGCTCAGCCCCAGCATTTT
TRBJ1-1	-	TRBV19	-	CASRLVAEAFF	TGTGCCAGTAGACTTGTAGCTGAAGCTTTCTTT
TRBJ2-5	-	TRBV6-5	-	CASSYGPPIQETQYF	TGTGCCAGCAGTTACGGGCCGCCAATCCAAGAGACCCAGTACTTC
TRBJ1-5	-	TRBV7-9	-	CASSLGTGQTRQPQHF	TGTGCCAGCAGCTTAGGAACAGGGCAAACGCGTCAGCCCCAGCATTTT
TRBJ1-2	-	TRBV18	-	CASSPPENYGYTF	TGTGCCAGCTCACCACCGGAGAACTATGGCTACACCTTC
TRBJ1-2	-	TRBV14	TRBD1	CASSRDRNGYTF	TGTGCCAGCAGCCGGGACAGGAATGGCTACACCTTC
TRBJ2-7	few	TRBV7-9	TRBD1	CASSTGQTYYEQYF	TGTGCCAGCAGCACGGGACAGACCTACTACGAGCAGTACTTC
TRBJ2-1	few	TRBV7-3	TRBD2	CASSLPGRGNEQFF	TGTGCCAGCAGCTTACCCGGGAGGGGCAATGAGCAGTTCTTC